A single T cell receptor beta chain is shown here with its context. Only in-frame clones appear in the TCRdb table, and some are missing; sequencing was by immunoSEQ multiplex PCR. The repertoire holds about 94,000 clones, approximately 90% seen once, with less than 4.5% in the top ten. The data are from a study of control samples from healthy donors and cancer patients. Trimming removed 5 bases from V and 13 bases from J, with 23 bases in between. The CDR3 is made up of 14 amino acids. Germline lookup yields CDR1 LNHDA and CDR2 SQIVND (reference sequence). This sequence joins TRBV19 and TRBJ1-2, with D perhaps matching TRBD1 (6 bases). Source material: blood. This TCR was recovered from a woman aged 18 to 35 in good health. The CDR3 reads CASSPKPGGRAFTF. The CDR3 region has the DNA TGTGCCAGTAGTCCGAAACCCGGGGGCAGGGCCTTCACCTTC.